Following are 17 T cell receptor beta chains from one sample sequenced in a study of CD8+ T cells in alopecia areata. As to treatment: oral pan-JAK inhibitor, 5-10 mg twice daily. The authors extracted RNA and reverse transcribed it into cDNA as the sequencing template. Repertoires were generated with immunoSEQ multiplex PCR, while TCRdb's copy carries only in-frame clones and drops some. The table has approximately 180,000 clones, approximately 55% seen once. The sequencing here drew on CD8+ T cells sorted from blood, taken at week 24, from a patient treated with tofacitinib. All receptors come from a human donor with alopecia areata.

This clone has only one observation. The chain couples TRBV4-3 to TRBJ2-2; a possible D gene is TRBD2 (6 bases). The CDR3 has 14 amino acids. The V end was cut by 0 bases, the J end by 9 bases, with 11 bases between. Germline V gene lookup returns CDR1 LGHNA and CDR2 YSLEER. CDR3: CASSQERGLRELFF. For the CDR3, the DNA is TGCGCCAGCAGCCAAGAACGGGGGTTGCGGGAGCTGTTTTTT.

This clone has more than one count but fewer than ten. The J gene is TRBJ1-1, the V gene TRBV30, with D maybe TRBD1 (6 bases). Per germline, CDR1 GTSNPN and CDR2 SVGIG (reference sequence). The CDR3 has 12 amino acids. Between the trimmed V and J ends, which lost 0 bases and 7 bases, there was a span of 9 bases. CDR3 sequence reads: CAWSVGQYEAFF. CDR3 DNA sequence: TGTGCCTGGAGTGTCGGACAGTATGAAGCTTTCTTT.

The chain has TRBV9 and TRBJ2-3; TRBD1 is a possible D gene (5 bases). The CDR3 totals 14 residues. Per germline, CDR1 SGDLS and CDR2 YYNGEE. V gave up 2 bases and J gave up 4 bases, with 11 bases separating them. The CDR3 DNA sequence: TGTGCCAGCAGCGTTGGACAACCCCCAGATACGCAGTATTTT. Its protein is CASSVGQPPDTQYF.

V is TRBV5-1 and J is TRBJ1-2; TRBD1 aligns across 9 bases. The CDR3 loop spans 15 amino acids. CDR1 and CDR2 from the germline V gene are SGHRS and YFSETQ. V was pared by 4 bases and J by 6 bases, with 10 bases of the junction left unmatched. This CDR3 reads CASSDPGQGRDGYTF. CDR3 nucleotide sequence: TGCGCCAGCAGCGACCCCGGACAGGGGAGAGATGGCTACACCTTC.

The chain combines TRBV2 with TRBJ1-2, with D maybe TRBD1 (6 bases). V lost 7 bases and J 4 bases, leaving 25 bases between the germline ends. Germline CDR1 and CDR2: SNHLY and FYNNEI. The CDR3 totals 17 residues. The CDR3 region has the DNA TGTGCCAGCACGCCTACATTCCTCAAACAGGGAAGCTATGGCTACACCTTC. As protein: CASTPTFLKQGSYGYTF.

This chain uses TRBV6-4 with TRBJ2-3, with 8 bases lining up with TRBD2. Germline loops: CDR1 MRHNA, CDR2 SNTAGT. This CDR3 has 16 residues. J was trimmed by 1 base and V by 2 bases; bases with no gene match: 5. CDR3 sequence (DNA): TGTGCCAGCAGTGACAAAAGCGGGGGTGGCACAGATACGCAGTATTTT. The encoded protein is CASSDKSGGGTDTQYF.

The chain recombines TRBV7-9 with TRBJ1-1; D unclear. V was pared by 8 bases and J by 1 base, with 5 bases between. CDR1 is SEHNR, CDR2 FQNEAQ, per germline (reference sequence). The CDR3 sequence is 11 residues long. CDR3 in DNA: TGTGCCAGCTTGCGGAACACTGAAGCTTTCTTT. It codes for CASLRNTEAFF.

The genes are TRBV4-3 and TRBJ1-2; the D is unclear. The CDR3 is made up of 16 amino acids. Germline assignment: CDR1 LGHNA and CDR2 YSLEER. The germline V and J ends were trimmed by 4 bases and 4 bases, with 19 bases remaining between them. The DNA of the CDR3 is TGCGCCAGCAGCCCCACGTACATCGAGGGAGCCTATGGCTACACCTTC. Protein sequence: CASSPTYIEGAYGYTF.

The CDR3 is CAWSLQGYTEAFF. Written as DNA, the CDR3 is TGTGCCTGGAGTCTACAGGGTTACACTGAAGCTTTCTTT. The chain combines TRBV30 with TRBJ1-1; tentatively, D is TRBD1 (6 bases). This CDR3 has 13 amino acids. Germline V gene sequence: CDR1 GTSNPN, CDR2 SVGIG (reference sequence). Trimming took 2 bases from V and 3 from J, leaving 10 bases between them.

Worth noting for this clone: An end of the junction does not agree with germline; a read error may underlie this. V and J are TRBV19 and TRBJ2-1; TRBD1 agrees at 7 bases. CDR1 and CDR2 from the germline V gene are LNHDA and SQIVND (reference sequence). CDR3 length equals 14 residues. DNA for the CDR3: TGTGCCAGTAGTTCTAGGGAGACAGGGCGTGTGGGGATCTTC. Translating it yields CASSSRETGRVGIF. The whole variable domain, filled in from reference TRBV19 and TRBJ2-1, reads DGGITQSPKYLFRKEGQNVTLSCEQNLNHDAMYWYRQDPGQGLRLIYYSQIVNDFQKGDIAEGYSVSREKKESFPLTVTSAQKNPTAFYLCASSSRETGRVGIFGPGTRLTVL.

The J gene is TRBJ2-7, the V gene TRBV5-6, with D unresolved. CDR3 length: 14 amino acids. Germline values: CDR1 SGHDT, CDR2 YYEEEE. Trimming took 1 base from V and 0 from J, leaving 8 bases between them. This CDR3 reads CASSLSLFSYEQYF. CDR3 bases: TGTGCCAGCAGCTTGAGTCTTTTCTCCTACGAGCAGTACTTC.

The V call is TRBV6-6, the J call TRBJ1-2; D is possibly TRBD1 (5 bases). The germline V gene has CDR1 MNHNY and CDR2 SVGAGI (reference sequence). Trimming cost V 6 bases and J 6 bases, with 11 bases left between them. The CDR3 sequence is 12 residues long. CDR3 residues: CASRGARDGYTF. DNA for the CDR3: TGTGCCAGCAGGGGAGCCAGGGATGGCTACACCTTC.

The gene calls are TRBV27 and TRBJ2-7; TRBD1 matches 7 bases. Trimming cost V 3 bases and J 5 bases; bases outside gene matches: 4. The CDR3 runs 13 residues. CDR1 and CDR2 from the germline V gene are MNHEY and SMNVEV (reference sequence). The CDR3 reads CASSFSTGHEQYF. Here the CDR3 DNA reads TGTGCCAGCAGTTTTTCGACAGGGCACGAGCAGTACTTC.

V and J are TRBV30 and TRBJ2-1; no clear D gene. Germline CDR1 GTSNPN, CDR2 SVGIG (reference sequence). The CDR3 spans 12 residues. V gave up 1 base and J gave up 9 bases, with 10 bases separating them. The CDR3 is CAWSEGYSEQFF. DNA for the CDR3: TGTGCCTGGAGTGAAGGGTATTCTGAGCAGTTCTTC.

The chain carries TRBV13 and TRBJ1-1; D is ambiguous. The CDR3 consists of 13 residues. Germline CDR1 PRHDT, CDR2 FYEKMQ (reference sequence). Trimming left V 2 bases short and J 0 bases short, with 4 bases between. CDR3 in DNA: TGTGCCAGCAGCTTAACCCTGAACACTGAAGCTTTCTTT. Translation: CASSLTLNTEAFF.

This clone came up once. This rearrangement joins TRBV5-6 to TRBJ2-3; D ambiguous. Germline V gene lookup returns CDR1 SGHDT and CDR2 YYEEEE. V dropped 7 bases and J dropped 5 bases, with 11 bases sitting between them. The CDR3 runs 12 residues. CDR3: CASSLSGDTQYF. DNA of the CDR3: TGTGCCAGCTCCCTGTCGGGAGATACGCAGTATTTT.

The CDR3 DNA reads as TGCAGCGTCGTTATTGGGGGGCGCGACGAGCAGTACTTC. Its translation: CSVVIGGRDEQYF. The J gene is TRBJ2-7, the V gene TRBV29-1, with D perhaps matching TRBD1 or TRBD2 (6 bases each). The CDR3 spans 13 residues. V lost 6 bases and J 5 bases, leaving 17 bases between the germline ends. Per the germline V gene, CDR1 is SQVTM and CDR2 is ANQGSEA.